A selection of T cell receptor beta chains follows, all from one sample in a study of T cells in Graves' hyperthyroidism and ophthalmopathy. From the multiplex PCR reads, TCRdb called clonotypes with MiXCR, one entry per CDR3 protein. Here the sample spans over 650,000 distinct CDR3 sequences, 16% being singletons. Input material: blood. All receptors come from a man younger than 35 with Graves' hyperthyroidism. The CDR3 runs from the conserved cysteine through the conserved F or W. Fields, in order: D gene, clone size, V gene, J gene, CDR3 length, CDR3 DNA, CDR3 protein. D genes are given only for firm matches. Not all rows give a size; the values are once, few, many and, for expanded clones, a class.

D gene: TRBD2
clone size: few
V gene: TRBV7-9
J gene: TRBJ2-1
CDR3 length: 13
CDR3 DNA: TGTGCCGTTTCTAGCGGGAGGGACAATGAGCAGTTCTTC
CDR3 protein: CAVSSGRDNEQFF

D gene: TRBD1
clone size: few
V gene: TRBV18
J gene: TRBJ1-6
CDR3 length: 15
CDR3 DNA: TGTGCCAGCTCACCACTCCGGGACAGTAATTCACCCCTCCACTTT
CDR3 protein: CASSPLRDSNSPLHF

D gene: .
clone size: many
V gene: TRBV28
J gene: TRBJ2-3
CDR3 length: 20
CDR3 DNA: TGTGCCAGCAGACGCCGACAGGGGAGAACTAGCGGGCCAGGAACAGATACGCAGTATTTT
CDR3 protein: CASRRRQGRTSGPGTDTQYF

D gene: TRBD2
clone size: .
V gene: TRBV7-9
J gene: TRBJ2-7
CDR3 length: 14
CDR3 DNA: TGTGCCAGCAGCTCGGGGGGAGTCGGCTACGAGCAGTACTTC
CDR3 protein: CASSSGGVGYEQYF

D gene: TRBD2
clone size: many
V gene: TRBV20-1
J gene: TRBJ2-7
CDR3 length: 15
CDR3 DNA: TGCAGTGCTAGGCTGGGGACTAGCGTGGTCTACGAGCAGTACTTC
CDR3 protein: CSARLGTSVVYEQYF

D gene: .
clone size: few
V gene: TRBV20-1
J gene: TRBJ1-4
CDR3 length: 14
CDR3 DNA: TGCAGTGCTAGAGACGGGGGGGCTAATGAAAAACTGTTTTTT
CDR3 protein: CSARDGGANEKLFF

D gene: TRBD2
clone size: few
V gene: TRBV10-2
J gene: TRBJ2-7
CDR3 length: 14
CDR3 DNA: TGCGCCAGCAGTACAAGCGGGAGGGCCGACGAGCAGTACTTC
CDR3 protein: CASSTSGRADEQYF

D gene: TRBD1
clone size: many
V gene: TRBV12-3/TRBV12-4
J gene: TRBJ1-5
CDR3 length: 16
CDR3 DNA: TGTGCCAGCAGCCATCGGACAGGGGTTAGCAATCAGCCCCAGCATTTT
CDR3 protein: CASSHRTGVSNQPQHF

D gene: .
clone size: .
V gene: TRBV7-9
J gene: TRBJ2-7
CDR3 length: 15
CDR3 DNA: TGTGCCAGCAGCTTAGGGGGACTGGATTTGGGGGAGCAGTACTTC
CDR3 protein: CASSLGGLDLGEQYF

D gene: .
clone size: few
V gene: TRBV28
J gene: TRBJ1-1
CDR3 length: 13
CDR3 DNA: TGTGCCAGCAGCTCTCAGGGGTTCACTGAAGCTTTCTTT
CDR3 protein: CASSSQGFTEAFF

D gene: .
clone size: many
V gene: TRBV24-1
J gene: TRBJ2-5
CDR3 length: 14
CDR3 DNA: TGTGCCACCAGTGACGGAAGGGGTCAAGAGACCCAGTACTTC
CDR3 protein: CATSDGRGQETQYF

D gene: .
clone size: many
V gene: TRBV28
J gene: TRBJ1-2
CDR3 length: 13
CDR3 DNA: TGTGCCAGCAGCCTCGCCCAGGGACCCAACCATTCCTTC
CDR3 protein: CASSLAQGPNHSF

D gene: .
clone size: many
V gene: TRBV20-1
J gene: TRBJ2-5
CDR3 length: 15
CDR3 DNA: TGCAGTGCTAGAGATCGCGCCGGGAGAGGAGAGACCCAGTACTTC
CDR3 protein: CSARDRAGRGETQYF

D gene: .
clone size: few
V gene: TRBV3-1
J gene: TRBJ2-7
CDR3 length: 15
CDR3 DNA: TGTGCCAGCAGCCAGTTCGCAGCCCTTCGGGACGAGCAGTACTTC
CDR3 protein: CASSQFAALRDEQYF

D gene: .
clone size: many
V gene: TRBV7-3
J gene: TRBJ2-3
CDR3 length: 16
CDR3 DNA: TGTGCCAGCAGCATAGGACCCTCCCGGGGCACAGATACGCAGTATTTT
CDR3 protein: CASSIGPSRGTDTQYF

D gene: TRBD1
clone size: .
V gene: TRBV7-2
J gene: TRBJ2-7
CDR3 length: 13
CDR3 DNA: TGTGCCAGCAAACGGGACAGGGGGTCCGAGCAGTACTTC
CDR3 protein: CASKRDRGSEQYF

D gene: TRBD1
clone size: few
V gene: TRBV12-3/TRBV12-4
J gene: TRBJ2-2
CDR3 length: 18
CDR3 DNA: TGTGCCAGCGGTCAGGGACAGGGGGCGACCCCGAACACCGGGGAGCTGTTTTTT
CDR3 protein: CASGQGQGATPNTGELFF

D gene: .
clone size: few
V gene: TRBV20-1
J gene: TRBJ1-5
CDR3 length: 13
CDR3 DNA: TGCAGTGCTATAGCCGTTTTGAGGCAGCCCCAGCATTTT
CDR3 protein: CSAIAVLRQPQHF

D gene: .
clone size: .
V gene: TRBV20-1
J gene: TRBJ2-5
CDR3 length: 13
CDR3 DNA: TGCAGTGCTAGTTTAGGGGCACGGGAGACCCAGTACTTC
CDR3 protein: CSASLGARETQYF

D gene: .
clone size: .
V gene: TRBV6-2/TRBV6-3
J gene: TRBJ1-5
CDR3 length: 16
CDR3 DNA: TGTGCCAGCAGTTACTCGAATTATTTTAGCAATCAGCCCCAGCATTTT
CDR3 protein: CASSYSNYFSNQPQHF

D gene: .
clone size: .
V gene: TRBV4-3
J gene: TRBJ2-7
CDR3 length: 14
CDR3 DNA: TGCGCCAGCAGCCAAGAAGTGGGACCCTACGAGCAGTACTTC
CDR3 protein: CASSQEVGPYEQYF

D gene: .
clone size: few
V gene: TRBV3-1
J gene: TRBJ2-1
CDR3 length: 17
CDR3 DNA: TGTGCCAGCAGCCATCAAGCGGGTCGAAGCTCCTACAATGAGCAGTTCTTC
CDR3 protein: CASSHQAGRSSYNEQFF

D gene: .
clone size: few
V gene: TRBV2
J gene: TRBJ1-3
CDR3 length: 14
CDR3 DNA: TGTGCCACCTCCTTGTCCGGGTACGAAAACACCATATATTTT
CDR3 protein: CATSLSGYENTIYF

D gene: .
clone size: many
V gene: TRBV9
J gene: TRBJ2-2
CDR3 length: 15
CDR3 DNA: TGTGCCAGCAGCACCGACAGGAAGGACACCGGGGAGCTGTTTTTT
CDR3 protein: CASSTDRKDTGELFF

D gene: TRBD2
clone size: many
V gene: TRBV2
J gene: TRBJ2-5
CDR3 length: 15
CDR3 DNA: TGTGCCAGCAGTGGACTAGCGGGGATTGTGGAGACCCAGTACTTC
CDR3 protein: CASSGLAGIVETQYF

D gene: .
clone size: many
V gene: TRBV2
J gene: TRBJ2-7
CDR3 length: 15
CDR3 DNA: TGTGCCAGCAGTGAGGAGAAAGGGGGCGCGGGGGAGCAGTACTTC
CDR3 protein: CASSEEKGGAGEQYF

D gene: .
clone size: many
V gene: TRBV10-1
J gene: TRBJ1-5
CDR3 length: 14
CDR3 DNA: TGCGCCAGCAGTGAGGGCACCAGCAATCAGCCCCAGCATTTT
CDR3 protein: CASSEGTSNQPQHF